This T cell receptor beta chain was sequenced for a study of blood T cell repertoires in COVID-19. Study context: COVID-19 samples collected from the United States, Italy and Spain covered acute and convalescent phases. Sample material is recorded as cDNA or gDNA derived from T cells, B-cell-depleted T cells, or PBMCs.

Source study methods: Researchers report that nucleated cell counts were estimated from reference gene primer amplification. Some clones are missing from TCRdb's copy, which holds only in-frame ones; the method was immunoSEQ multiplex PCR. V and J calls and clone size come straight from that table; D and trimming were deduced from the DNA. The sample shows over 200,000 clones, 90% to 95% of them seen only once. V trimming: 1 base; J trimming: 6 bases; junction bases outside the gene matches: 3. Germline values: CDR1 KGHSH, CDR2 LQKENI. The CDR3 length is 14 residues. A Seattle source enrolled patients during active infection and followed them longitudinally.

Sequenced sample: peripheral blood. The receptor was derived from a man between 60 and 75 years old with COVID-19, enrolled during active disease. The chain joins TRBV18 to TRBJ1-2; TRBD1 matches at 9 bases. DNA for the CDR3: TGTGCCAGCTCACCACGGGACAGGGTGGATGGCTACACCTTC. Translation gives CASSPRDRVDGYTF.